This T cell receptor (beta chain) is from a study of shared clonotypes between healthy human individuals. Regarding the study as a whole: An anticipated effect of sequencing depth on clonotype sharing among donors was recognized.

Repertoires were generated with immunoSEQ multiplex PCR, while TCRdb's copy carries only in-frame clones and drops some. This table holds some 2,500,000 clones, approximately 93% found once. This CDR3 has 14 amino acids. Germline lookup yields CDR1 MNHNS and CDR2 SASEGT. The V end lost 8 bases, the J end lost 2 bases, and 16 bases lay between the germline ends. Concerning this clone itself: What it binds is unknown.

This sequence was found in a man between 18 and 35 years old in good health. Some clones in this sample may be carry-over from other donors' samples. The genes are TRBV6-1 and TRBJ2-7, with a tentative D call TRBD1 (6 bases). Sequencing was performed on naive CD4+ T cells from PBMCs. Subset denoted: CD45RA+ positively selected. CDR3 amino acids: CASSPEQGTYEQYF. For the CDR3, the DNA is TGTGCCAGCTCCCCGGAACAGGGTACCTACGAGCAGTACTTC.